These 28 T cell receptor beta chains share one sample of origin, sequenced in a study of blood T cell repertoires in COVID-19. The protocol was immunoSEQ multiplex PCR, while the TCRdb copy is restricted to in-frame clones and leaves out a portion. The sample has 210,000 or so clones, more than 70% seen once. Input material: peripheral blood. Receptors were obtained from a woman aged 40 to 49 who had recovered from COVID-19.

The gene calls are TRBV27 and TRBJ2-7, with TRBD2 identical over 8 bases. The V segment lost 5 bases and the J segment 12 bases; nucleotides outside the gene matches: 15. The CDR3 contains 14 residues. Germline V gives CDR1 MNHEY, CDR2 SMNVEV (reference sequence). In nucleotides, the CDR3 is TGTGCCAGCAGTCCCCCCTCCGGGGGGGGCCCCTGGTACTTC. This translates into CASSPPSGGGPWYF.

This chain uses TRBV19 with TRBJ1-6; tentative D call: TRBD1 (6 bases). This CDR3 contains 18 residues. Germline-derived CDR1 and CDR2 are LNHDA and SQIVND (reference sequence). Between the trimmed V and J ends, which lost 1 base and 2 bases, there was a span of 15 bases. The CDR3 spells CASSIGGGLETYNSPLHF. For the CDR3, the DNA is TGTGCCAGTAGTATAGGTGGGGGCCTGGAGACCTATAATTCACCCCTCCACTTT.

The chain uses TRBV7-8 and TRBJ2-7; D gene unclear. Germline CDR1 and CDR2: SGHVS and FQNEAQ. V shed 3 bases and J shed 8 bases, with 8 bases lying between them. The CDR3 consists of 11 residues. The CDR3 DNA follows: TGTGCCAGCAGCTTTATCGCGAAGCAGTACTTC. Its translation is CASSFIAKQYF.

This clone has more than one count but fewer than ten. The CDR3 DNA reads TGTGCCAGCAGCGACGACACCTTAGAGGGGGCCTACAATGAGCAGTTCTTC. Protein: CASSDDTLEGAYNEQFF. This chain links TRBV7-9 with TRBJ2-1, with TRBD1 as a possible D gene (6 bases). The germline V gene encodes CDR1 SEHNR and CDR2 FQNEAQ (reference sequence). The CDR3 totals 17 residues. V was cut by 5 bases and J by 2 bases, with 19 bases left in between.

J is TRBJ1-2 and V is TRBV12-3 or TRBV12-4; D call uncertain. V was clipped by 3 bases and J by 6 bases, with 11 bases between them. The CDR3 loop spans 13 amino acids. The CDR3 DNA reads as TGTGCCAGCAGTTTCTCCTGGGCAGATGGCTACACCTTC. It encodes CASSFSWADGYTF.

V is TRBV5-6 and J is TRBJ1-2; D remains ambiguous. The CDR3 consists of 16 residues. Trimming took off 4 bases at V and 0 bases at J, with 16 bases between the two ends. Looked up from germline, CDR1 is SGHDT and CDR2 is YYEEEE. The CDR3 region has the DNA TGTGCCAGCAGCACCCTCCAGGCATCTCCTAACTATGGCTACACCTTC. Protein: CASSTLQASPNYGYTF.

The chain employs TRBV19 and TRBJ2-3; 8 nucleotides agree with TRBD1. V dropped 9 bases and J dropped 5; count of bases not matched to a gene: 10. CDR1 is LNHDA, CDR2 SQIVND, per germline (reference sequence). The CDR3 has 14 residues. CDR3 DNA sequence: TGTGCCAGCGGACCGACAGGGGCACTAGATACGCAGTATTTT. Its translation: CASGPTGALDTQYF.

This chain uses TRBV24-1 with TRBJ1-2, with TRBD1 matching 7 bases. V was pared by 6 bases and J by 0 bases, with 6 bases of the junction left unmatched. CDR1 is KGHDR and CDR2 is SFDVKD in the germline V gene. The CDR3 has 15 amino acids. DNA of the CDR3: TGTGCCACCAGTCTTCGGGACAGCCCTAACTATGGCTACACCTTC. Protein sequence: CATSLRDSPNYGYTF.

The chain couples TRBV19 to TRBJ1-1, with 9 bases that match TRBD1. Germline trimming cut 6 bases from V and 7 bases from J; bases unmatched to any gene: 0. The CDR3 spans 11 residues. Germline lookup yields CDR1 LNHDA and CDR2 SQIVND (reference sequence). The chain's CDR3 is CASRGQGEAFF. As DNA, the CDR3 is TGTGCCAGTAGGGGACAGGGTGAAGCTTTCTTT. The variable domain in full, completed from reference TRBV19 and TRBJ1-1, reads DGGITQSPKYLFRKEGQNVTLSCEQNLNHDAMYWYRQDPGQGLRLIYYSQIVNDFQKGDIAEGYSVSREKKESFPLTVTSAQKNPTAFYLCASRGQGEAFFGQGTRLTVV.

This chain uses TRBV19 with TRBJ1-3, with TRBD1 as a possible D gene (5 bases). Looked up from germline, CDR1 is LNHDA and CDR2 is SQIVND (reference sequence). V lost 4 bases and J 8 bases, leaving 15 bases between the germline ends. The CDR3 has 14 residues. CDR3 in amino acids: CASSTRGREYTIYF. The CDR3, as DNA: TGTGCCAGTAGTACGAGGGGCCGGGAGTACACCATATATTTT.

This clone has only a few counts. The V call is TRBV14, the J call TRBJ2-1; 8 bases are a match to TRBD2. The trim removed 3 bases at V and 0 bases at J, leaving 7 bases unmatched. From germline, CDR1 is SGHDN and CDR2 FVKESK. The CDR3 runs 17 residues. CDR3 DNA sequence: TGTGCCAGCAGCCATATCCTTAGCGGGACCTCCTACAATGAGCAGTTCTTC. Protein sequence: CASSHILSGTSYNEQFF.

This chain uses TRBV6-6 with TRBJ2-3; 9 nucleotides align to TRBD1. This CDR3 comprises 16 residues. In germline, CDR1 is MNHNY, CDR2 SVGAGI (reference sequence). V trimming: 6 bases; J trimming: 0 bases; junction bases outside the gene matches: 7. The chain's CDR3 is CASSLGQGSSTDTQYF. The CDR3 DNA is TGTGCCAGCAGCCTCGGACAGGGGAGTAGCACAGATACGCAGTATTTT.

The chain links TRBV30 to TRBJ2-3, with 10 bases fitting TRBD2. From germline, CDR1 is GTSNPN and CDR2 SVGIG (reference sequence). The CDR3 has 15 residues. V lost 4 bases to trimming and J lost 0 bases; unmatched junction nucleotides: 4. The CDR3 reads CAWTGTSVSTDTQYF. The CDR3 DNA reads TGTGCCTGGACAGGGACTAGCGTTAGCACAGATACGCAGTATTTT.

A few counts support this clone. The chain employs TRBV11-2 and TRBJ1-3, with TRBD1 as a possible D gene (6 bases). Germline V gene data show CDR1 as SGHAT and CDR2 as FQNNGV. V shed 1 base and J shed 8 bases, with 12 bases lying between them. The CDR3 consists of 14 residues. The CDR3 loop reads CASSLGNRADTIYF. In DNA form, the CDR3 reads TGTGCCAGCAGCTTAGGAAACAGGGCCGACACCATATATTTT.

The CDR3 protein is CASSIGAGGYNEQFF. CDR3 coding DNA: TGTGCCAGTAGTATTGGAGCGGGAGGATATAATGAGCAGTTCTTC. The chain combines TRBV19 with TRBJ2-1; 9 bases fit TRBD2. The ends lost 3 bases at V and 7 bases at J; junction bases unmatched: 7. CDR3 length: 15 residues. Per germline, CDR1 LNHDA and CDR2 SQIVND (reference sequence).

The chain combines TRBV19 with TRBJ2-1; D might be TRBD1 (6 bases). This CDR3 is 11 amino acids long. V was shortened by 9 bases and J by 7 bases, with 10 bases between the two germline ends. Germline CDR1 is LNHDA and CDR2 is SQIVND (reference sequence). CDR3 amino acids: CASEGENEQFF. In nucleotides, the CDR3 is TGTGCCAGCGAGGGGGAAAATGAGCAGTTCTTC.

The rearrangement joins TRBV7-9 to TRBJ1-6; a weak D match, TRBD1 (6 bases). The germline V gene has CDR1 SEHNR and CDR2 FQNEAQ (reference sequence). This CDR3 contains 15 residues. Trimming took 6 bases from V and 7 from J, leaving 16 bases between them. In nucleotides, the CDR3 is TGTGCCAGCAGTCCGGGACAAACTGGCAATTCACCCCTCCACTTT. This gives the protein CASSPGQTGNSPLHF.

This clone was detected once. The CDR3 nucleotides are TGTGCCAGCAGTTACTGGAGAGGGAACACTGAAGCTTTCTTT. Its protein product is CASSYWRGNTEAFF. This chain connects TRBV6-5 to TRBJ1-1, with D hard to call. Per germline, CDR1 MNHEY and CDR2 SVGAGI. The V gene lost 1 base and the J gene lost 1 base, with 7 bases spanning the gap. The length of the CDR3 is 14 residues.

V and J are TRBV11-3 and TRBJ2-3; the D gene is possibly TRBD1 (5 bases). The V end was cut by 5 bases, the J end by 4 bases, with 13 bases between. Germline-derived CDR1 and CDR2 are SGHNT and YENEEA. The CDR3 has 14 amino acids. CDR3 sequence reads: CASSLGAGSDTQYF. The CDR3 nucleotides are TGTGCCAGCAGCCTAGGGGCAGGGTCAGATACGCAGTATTTT.

J is TRBJ1-3 and V is TRBV4-1, with D uncertain. CDR3 size: 16 residues. Looked up from germline, CDR1 is MGHRA and CDR2 is YSYEKL. Trimming cost V 0 bases and J 0 bases, with 9 bases left between them. DNA of the CDR3: TGCGCCAGCAGCCAAGATGGCCCAGACTCTGGAAACACCATATATTTT. Protein: CASSQDGPDSGNTIYF.

The rearrangement links TRBV2 to TRBJ1-5; 7 bases are shared with TRBD1. The CDR3 runs to 15 residues. Germline assignment: CDR1 SNHLY and CDR2 FYNNEI. The V segment lost 4 bases and the J segment 1 base; nucleotides outside the gene matches: 4. DNA of the CDR3: TGTGCCAGCAGTGGAAACAGGGGAAGCAATCAGCCCCAGCATTTT. It is translated as CASSGNRGSNQPQHF.

This sequence joins TRBV19 and TRBJ1-2; the D gene is possibly TRBD1 (5 bases). Trimming removed 6 bases at V and 6 bases at J, with 17 bases between. This CDR3 spans 14 amino acids. Per germline, CDR1 LNHDA and CDR2 SQIVND (reference sequence). The CDR3 sequence is CASRTLAGIHGYTF. The CDR3 DNA reads as TGTGCCAGTAGGACACTCGCAGGGATCCATGGCTACACCTTC. Full variable domain (rest looked up from reference TRBV19 and TRBJ1-2): DGGITQSPKYLFRKEGQNVTLSCEQNLNHDAMYWYRQDPGQGLRLIYYSQIVNDFQKGDIAEGYSVSREKKESFPLTVTSAQKNPTAFYLCASRTLAGIHGYTFGSGTRLTVV.

This sequence joins TRBV20-1 and TRBJ2-7; a possible D gene is TRBD1 (6 bases). The CDR3 runs to 11 residues. V lost 3 bases and J lost 11, with 14 bases in between. Germline CDR1 reads DFQATT; CDR2 reads SNEGSKA (reference sequence). The CDR3 region has the DNA TGCAGTGCTAGGATACAGGGTAGGGAGTACTTC. This translates into CSARIQGREYF.

The V gene is TRBV6-2 or TRBV6-3, the J gene TRBJ2-3; 10 bases agree with TRBD2. Per the germline V gene, CDR1 is MNHEY and CDR2 is SVGEGT. CDR3 length equals 15 residues. V trimming: 5 bases; J trimming: 2 bases; junction bases outside the gene matches: 4. The CDR3 nucleotides are TGTGCCAGCAGTCTTGGACTAGCGGACACAGATACGCAGTATTTT. Translating it yields CASSLGLADTDTQYF.

The CDR3 is CASSMTGTSGVRVGETQYF. CDR3 DNA: TGTGCCAGTAGTATGACGGGGACTAGCGGAGTCCGTGTAGGAGAGACCCAGTACTTC. The J gene is TRBJ2-5, the V gene TRBV19; 11 bases match TRBD2. The CDR3 is 19 residues long. Germline values: CDR1 LNHDA, CDR2 SQIVND (reference sequence). V shed 3 bases and J 4 bases; nucleotides not matched to a gene: 16.

The genes are TRBV19 and TRBJ1-1; maybe TRBD1 (6 bases). Trimming left V 8 bases short and J 0 bases short, with 10 bases between. Per the germline V gene, CDR1 is LNHDA and CDR2 is SQIVND (reference sequence). This CDR3 has 13 residues. CDR3 nucleotide sequence: TGTGCCAGTGGCGACAGGATGAACACTGAAGCTTTCTTT. Its protein product is CASGDRMNTEAFF.

This clone was observed a handful of times. V and J are TRBV4-2 and TRBJ2-7; TRBD2 agrees at 16 bases. Per the germline V gene, CDR1 is LGHNA and CDR2 is YNFKEQ. Germline trimming cut 0 bases from V and 2 bases from J; bases unmatched to any gene: 7. The CDR3 runs 19 residues. In DNA form, the CDR3 reads TGTGCCAGCAGCCAAGACCCGGGACTAGCGGGAGGGAAACCCTACGAGCAGTACTTC. Protein product: CASSQDPGLAGGKPYEQYF.

The chain has TRBV3-1 (or the pseudogene TRBV3-2) and TRBJ1-2; 8 bases line up with TRBD1. From germline, CDR1 is LGHDT and CDR2 YNNKEL (reference sequence). The CDR3 is 13 residues long. Unmatched junction bases numbered 4, after V lost 5 bases and J lost 5 bases. The CDR3 reads CASSGGTGYGYTF. Written as DNA, the CDR3 is TGTGCCAGCAGCGGAGGGACAGGATATGGCTACACCTTC.